Listed here are 27 T cell receptor beta chains from one sample, sequenced in a study of blood T cell repertoires in COVID-19. Only in-frame clones appear in the TCRdb table, and some are missing; sequencing was by immunoSEQ multiplex PCR. Of about 140,000 clones listed, around 85% are singletons. Sequenced: peripheral blood. The receptors were sampled from a man aged 45-60 years with acute or convalescent COVID-19.

The chain is built from TRBV5-1 and TRBJ1-4; tentatively, D is TRBD1 (5 bases). Deletions cut 1 base from V and 4 bases from J, with 8 bases between. Germline assignment: CDR1 SGHRS and CDR2 YFSETQ. The CDR3 covers 14 residues. CDR3 DNA: TGCGCCAGCAGCTTGTGGGGGGGTAATGAAAAACTGTTTTTT. This codes for CASSLWGGNEKLFF.

This chain connects TRBV19 to TRBJ1-6; unclear D gene. V was trimmed by 7 bases and J by 8 bases, leaving 15 bases between them. The CDR3 has 14 amino acids. From germline, CDR1 is LNHDA and CDR2 SQIVND (reference sequence). The CDR3 DNA is TGTGCCAGTAAAGCCGCACAGAAGGATTCACCCCTCCACTTT. Its translation: CASKAAQKDSPLHF.

This chain links TRBV15 with TRBJ1-5, with no clear D. In germline, CDR1 is LNHNV, CDR2 YYDKDF (reference sequence). The CDR3 totals 13 residues. With 3 bases removed from V and 2 bases from J, the gap between germline ends came to 5 bases. The CDR3 DNA reads TGTGCCACCAGCAGGCAGGGCAATCAGCCCCAGCATTTT. Its translation is CATSRQGNQPQHF. Supplemented by reference TRBV15 and TRBJ1-5, the full variable domain reads DAMVIQNPRYQVTQFGKPVTLSCSQTLNHNVMYWYQQKSSQAPKLLFHYYDKDFNNEADTPDNFQSRRPNTSFCFLDIRSPGLGDTAMYLCATSRQGNQPQHFGDGTRLSIL.

This rearrangement joins TRBV7-9 to TRBJ1-4; a possible D gene is TRBD1 (5 bases). This CDR3 spans 15 amino acids. The V end was cut by 3 bases, the J end by 3 bases, with 11 bases between. Germline loops: CDR1 SEHNR, CDR2 FQNEAQ (reference sequence). The CDR3 region is CASSFGGAANEKLFF. CDR3 DNA sequence: TGTGCCAGCAGCTTCGGAGGGGCAGCTAATGAAAAACTGTTTTTT. Looking up the rest from reference TRBV7-9 and TRBJ1-4 gives the full variable domain: DTGVSQNPRHKITKRGQNVTFRCDPISEHNRLYWYRQTLGQGPEFLTYFQNEAQLEKSRLLSDRFSAERPKGSFSTLEIQRTEQGDSAMYLCASSFGGAANEKLFFGSGTQLSVL.

This chain uses TRBV12-3 or TRBV12-4 with TRBJ2-1; 14 bases are a match to TRBD2. V lost 5 bases and J lost 14; bases outside the gene matches: 5. CDR3 length: 13 amino acids. CDR3 nucleotides: TGTGCCAGCAGTCCCGAGACTAGCGGGAGGGAGTTCTTC. Residues: CASSPETSGREFF.

V and J are TRBV9 and TRBJ2-7, with TRBD2 matching 7 bases. CDR3 length: 15 amino acids. V lost 3 bases to trimming and J lost 0 bases; unmatched junction nucleotides: 6. Per the germline V gene, CDR1 is SGDLS and CDR2 is YYNGEE. In DNA form, the CDR3 reads TGTGCCAGCAGCGCGGGACTAACCAGCTCCTACGAGCAGTACTTC. It is translated as CASSAGLTSSYEQYF.

The V call is TRBV5-8, the J call TRBJ1-2; 7 nucleotides match TRBD1. The length of the CDR3 is 12 residues. V gave up 3 bases and J gave up 7 bases; unmatched junction bases: 3. CDR1 is SGHTS, CDR2 YDEGEE, per germline. The CDR3 region has the DNA TGTGCCAGCAGCTCCGACAGGGTTGGCTACACCTTC. Translated, it gives CASSSDRVGYTF.

The rearrangement joins TRBV24-1 to TRBJ1-4; D might be TRBD1 (6 bases). V was cut by 4 bases and J by 6 bases, with 17 bases left in between. The CDR3 has 16 amino acids. Germline CDR1 is KGHDR and CDR2 is SFDVKD. CDR3 nucleotides: TGTGCCACCAGTGACCCCAGGGGCGGATCCGATGAAAAACTGTTTTTT. Translating gives CATSDPRGGSDEKLFF.

V is TRBV10-3 and J is TRBJ2-7; weak D call: TRBD2 (6 bases). The CDR3 covers 13 residues. Germline assignment: CDR1 ENHRY and CDR2 SYGVKD. V lost 8 bases, J lost 6 bases, and 17 bases lay in between. CDR3 residues: CAIREPLVGEQYF. CDR3 coding DNA: TGTGCCATCCGGGAGCCTTTGGTCGGCGAGCAGTACTTC.

The chain couples TRBV30 to TRBJ2-3; TRBD1 aligns across 7 bases. CDR1 is GTSNPN and CDR2 is SVGIG in the germline V gene (reference sequence). The V gene end was trimmed by 3 bases and the J gene end by 6 bases; junction bases not matched to a gene: 3. The CDR3 is made up of 12 amino acids. CDR3 in DNA: TGTGCCTGGAGGACAGGGTTCGATACGCAGTATTTT. Its protein is CAWRTGFDTQYF.

The V and J genes are TRBV5-1 and TRBJ2-2, with 9 positions matching TRBD2. This CDR3 has 15 amino acids. Germline values: CDR1 SGHRS, CDR2 YFSETQ. J was trimmed by 4 bases and V by 4 bases; bases with no gene match: 5. The CDR3 DNA sequence: TGCGCCAGCAGCGGGGGACTAGCAGCCACCGGGGAGCTGTTTTTT. Amino acid sequence: CASSGGLAATGELFF. Filled out from reference TRBV5-1 and TRBJ2-2, the complete variable domain reads KAGVTQTPRYLIKTRGQQVTLSCSPISGHRSVSWYQQTPGQGLQFLFEYFSETQRNKGNFPGRFSGRQFSNSRSEMNVSTLELGDSALYLCASSGGLAATGELFFGEGSRLTVL.

The V call is TRBV12-5, the J call TRBJ2-2, with 9 bases aligning to TRBD1. CDR1 is LGHNT, CDR2 FRNRAP, per germline. CDR3 length: 15 residues. J was trimmed by 7 bases and V by 6 bases; bases with no gene match: 9. The CDR3 DNA is TGTGCTAGTGGCCCCGGACAGGGGCAGGTCGGGGAGCTGTTTTTT. Its protein product is CASGPGQGQVGELFF.

J is TRBJ2-3 and V is TRBV14; 7 bases line up with TRBD1. The germline gives CDR1 SGHDN, CDR2 FVKESK. The CDR3 consists of 17 residues. The ends lost 1 base at V and 1 base at J; junction bases unmatched: 8. The CDR3 region has the DNA TGTGCCAGCAGCCAAGGCACAGGGGTGGAGGGCACAGATACGCAGTATTTT. Protein: CASSQGTGVEGTDTQYF.

This sequence joins TRBV12-3 or TRBV12-4 and TRBJ1-2, with 8 bases aligning to TRBD1. The CDR3 contains 13 residues. With V trimmed by 7 bases and J by 5 bases, 6 bases remained unmatched. CDR3 sequence (DNA): TGTGCCAGCACCAGGACAGGGAAATATGGCTACACCTTC. It specifies CASTRTGKYGYTF.

The chain joins TRBV6-1 to TRBJ1-4, with TRBD1 as a possible D gene (5 bases). Germline-derived CDR1 and CDR2 are MNHNS and SASEGT. Trimming shortened V by 8 bases and J by 7 bases, and 17 bases separated the two germline ends. This CDR3 has 14 residues. Here the CDR3 reads CASDAGTGGEKLFF. For the CDR3, the DNA is TGTGCCAGCGATGCCGGGACCGGGGGTGAAAAACTGTTTTTT.

In this sample, this clone turned up once. The chain joins TRBV18 to TRBJ1-1; D perhaps matches TRBD1 (5 bases). CDR1 KGHSH and CDR2 LQKENI come from the germline V gene. This CDR3 has 16 residues. V was trimmed by 3 bases and J by 3 bases, leaving 17 bases between them. CDR3 in DNA: TGTGCCAGCTCACCTCTGGCAGGGTGGGGCGACACTGAAGCTTTCTTT. This gives the protein CASSPLAGWGDTEAFF.

The J gene is TRBJ1-5, the V gene TRBV18; tentative D call: TRBD1 (5 bases). The CDR3 runs to 14 residues. The germline V gene encodes CDR1 KGHSH and CDR2 LQKENI. Trimming stripped 0 bases from V and 7 bases from J, with 10 bases between. CDR3 in amino acids: CASSPPGGRQPQHF. CDR3 bases: TGTGCCAGCTCACCACCGGGGGGGAGGCAGCCCCAGCATTTT.

The rearrangement links TRBV5-1 to TRBJ1-2; 8 bases match TRBD1. The CDR3 covers 14 residues. J gave up 10 bases and V 0 bases, and 8 bases lay outside the gene matches. Germline CDR1 and CDR2: SGHRS and YFSETQ. CDR3 residues: CASSLGETGVAYTF. CDR3 sequence (DNA): TGCGCCAGCAGCTTGGGGGAGACAGGGGTAGCCTACACCTTC. The full variable domain, its missing parts supplied by reference TRBV5-1 and TRBJ1-2, is KAGVTQTPRYLIKTRGQQVTLSCSPISGHRSVSWYQQTPGQGLQFLFEYFSETQRNKGNFPGRFSGRQFSNSRSEMNVSTLELGDSALYLCASSLGETGVAYTFGSGTRLTVV.

This chain joins TRBV3-1 (or the pseudogene TRBV3-2) and TRBJ2-5; no firm D call. There are 12 residues in the CDR3. Germline CDR1 and CDR2: LGHDT and YNNKEL (reference sequence). Trimming removed 0 bases at V and 3 bases at J, with 2 bases between. As DNA, the CDR3 is TGTGCCAGCAGCCAAGATAAAGAGACCCAGTACTTC. This codes for CASSQDKETQYF.

The chain has TRBV5-1 and TRBJ2-2; perhaps TRBD2 as D (6 bases). V lost 4 bases and J lost 2, with 15 bases in between. The V gene's germline CDR1 is SGHRS and CDR2 YFSETQ. The CDR3 contains 16 residues. The CDR3 DNA sequence: TGCGCCAGCAGCCCCCTGGGTAGCGGTAACACCGGGGAGCTGTTTTTT. Amino acid sequence: CASSPLGSGNTGELFF.

The CDR3 spells CASSSTTGAGNTIYF. The CDR3 nucleotides are TGTGCCAGCAGTTCGACTACGGGCGCTGGAAACACCATATATTTT. The chain couples TRBV6-5 to TRBJ1-3; no firm D call. Germline V lookup: CDR1 MNHEY, CDR2 SVGAGI. The length of the CDR3 is 15 residues. V was trimmed by 4 bases and J by 2 bases, leaving 12 bases between them.

The chain uses TRBV6-5 and TRBJ1-1; possibly TRBD1 for D (5 bases). CDR1 MNHEY and CDR2 SVGAGI come from the germline V gene. Trimming shortened V by 7 bases and J by 0 bases, and 15 bases separated the two germline ends. The CDR3 runs 15 residues. The CDR3 here is CASTLRRGVNTEAFF. DNA for the CDR3: TGTGCCAGCACCTTACGTCGGGGGGTGAACACTGAAGCTTTCTTT.

This clone came up a few times. The chain carries TRBV12-3 or TRBV12-4 and TRBJ1-1; no clear D gene. This CDR3 is built from 12 residues. Trimming stripped 6 bases from V and 2 bases from J, with 7 bases between. The CDR3 sequence: CASRPGNTEAFF. The CDR3 DNA reads TGTGCCAGCAGACCAGGTAACACTGAAGCTTTCTTT.

This chain uses TRBV28 with TRBJ2-4; D may be TRBD2 (6 bases). There are 18 residues in the CDR3. The V gene's germline CDR1 is MDHEN and CDR2 SYDVKM. V was trimmed by 1 base and J by 0 bases, leaving 16 bases between them. CDR3: CASSLSSIAALAKNIQYF. The CDR3 DNA reads as TGTGCCAGCAGTTTATCGTCAATAGCGGCCCTAGCCAAAAACATTCAGTACTTC.

This clone was observed a few times. The chain recombines TRBV6-5 with TRBJ1-1, with D possibly matching TRBD1 (6 bases). The CDR3 covers 12 residues. Germline CDR1 and CDR2: MNHEY and SVGAGI. V was cut by 7 bases and J by 4 bases, with 10 bases left in between. CDR3 nucleotides: TGTGCCAGCACACAGGGTGCCACTGAAGCTTTCTTT. Its protein is CASTQGATEAFF.

This chain links TRBV11-1 with TRBJ2-2; 8 nucleotides agree with TRBD1. There are 16 residues in the CDR3. CDR1 and CDR2 (germline): SGHAT, FQDESV (reference sequence). V gave up 5 bases and J gave up 1 base; unmatched junction bases: 6. The CDR3 sequence: CASSPWTGRNTGELFF. CDR3 in DNA: TGTGCCAGCAGCCCCTGGACAGGGCGGAACACCGGGGAGCTGTTTTTT.

This clone has a single count. The chain couples TRBV4-1 to TRBJ2-7, with 7 bases that match TRBD1. The germline V gene has CDR1 MGHRA and CDR2 YSYEKL. CDR3 length equals 16 residues. Unmatched junction bases numbered 10, after V lost 2 bases and J lost 3 bases. The CDR3 coding sequence is TGCGCCAGCAGCCAACAAACCGGGACAGTGGGCTACGAGCAGTACTTC. It encodes CASSQQTGTVGYEQYF.